This TCR beta chain appears in the sequencing data of a study of human T cells and chemical hapten exposure (dated by TCRdb to 2020 to 2022). Turning to the overall study: For sensitization, 2% DPC in acetone was applied to a roughly 2 cm by roughly 2 cm area of upper inner arm skin. Throughout the approximately 24-week study period, patients were also given weekly therapeutic DPC doses on the scalp. Patch tests used Finn chambers with 0.01% DPC on the upper back, scored after 6 days by International Contact Dermatitis Research Group standards. Alopecia areata with under or over 50% scalp involvement, alopecia totalis and alopecia universalis were represented in the patient cohort, which was mostly female. Libraries were pooled for sequencing, and variation in per-sample TCR yields was attributed mainly to small differences in library volumes within the pool. In alopecia patients, the study followed how the peripheral blood TCR repertoire changed in vivo over primary and secondary sensitization to diphenylcyclopropenone (DPC), a hapten. Blood samples were taken from patients before sensitization (week 0) and at 2, 6 and about 24 weeks after DPC sensitization. Blood for TCR sequencing was provided by twenty-nine alopecia patients at one to four time points (pre-sensitization, 2, 6 and 24 weeks). What the authors observed across the whole study: Repeated subsampling changed both the strength of the expansion versus patch-test correlation and the threshold at which the correlation became significant. All patients had alopecia, a presumed autoimmune disease, so their immune response might differ from that of healthy individuals. DPC sensitization did not change how many TCRs were above 1 in 1000 frequency, and no evidence was found of alterations in global repertoire structure. Patch test score was positively correlated with the number of PT1 expanded TCRs, with significance at thresholds 8, 16 and 32 but not at 4. Expanded TCRs formed significantly more large CDR3 similarity clusters than pre-sensitization or healthy control sets, consistent with antigen-driven responses.

The library was built by means of RACE. The sample was run on a NextSeq 500. Library preparation attached unique molecular identifiers to individual cDNA molecules for quantitative, reproducible TCR counting. Each blood RNA sample was used to sequence both TCR alpha and TCR beta chains. In the authors' own workflow: A median of approximately 96,000 TCRs per sample was observed, with a range of about 23,224 to 700,000. V, J and CDR3 annotation of the TCR reads was performed with the Decombinator software suite. Every sample was subsampled to the same number of TCRs (28,000) for the PS versus PT1 abundance plots. Expanded TCRs were defined as absent before sensitization and observed at least eight times at the 2-week time point. Through fastp at Q25 and MiXCR, TCRdb rebuilt clones from the public reads, retaining in-frame beta chains. One record per CDR3 amino acid sequence lists the most common genes and DNA. The V and J calls reflect TCRdb's pipeline rather than the authors' work. This sample has more than 250,000 distinct CDR3 sequences in its table, and about 9% of those were observed once. The ten most abundant clones make up 2% to 2.5% of the sample.

Read against the paper, the sample's time point label means: pre-sensitization, week 0. The treatment or condition tag for this specimen amounts to: therapeutic diphenylcyclopropenone sensitization with weekly scalp DPC. At every patch-test visit, the blood draw took place before the patch test was put on. Eligible patients were aged 18 to 70, diagnosed with alopecia, deemed suitable for DPC therapy, and excluded if pregnant. Total RNA was extracted from unfractionated whole blood collected in Tempus Blood RNA tubes. The junction shows trimming of 0 bases on V and 2 bases on J, plus 24 bases between the germline ends. The CDR3 covers 20 residues, taking in both the cysteine and the phenylalanine. This entry keeps only the CDR3 DNA: 60 bases, framed from base 1. Regarding this clonotype: It lacks a known antigen. The input lacks base qualities; no much larger clone sits a single base away.

Sequenced here: whole blood, sampled in connection with sensitization to the hapten diphenylcyclopropenone (DPC). The chain links TRBV12-3 or TRBV12-4 with TRBJ2-3; the D gene is perhaps TRBD2, from 5 matching bases. The source of this sequence is a woman between 35 and 50 years old with alopecia areata. Some clones in this sample may be carry-over from other donors' samples. The CDR3 here reads CASSLASSGLRLPTTDTQYF. The bases read TGTGCCAGCAGTTTAGCGAGCTCAGGACTCAGGTTACCCACCACAGATACGCAGTATTTT.